This T cell receptor (beta chain) comes out of a study of tumor and adjacent non-tumor tissue in lung cancer. Study overall: About 4.17 million productive TCRbeta reads were obtained per sample on average. The study's findings and limits: Tumor tissue had significantly higher TCR diversity than normal lung. In normal lung, the top 100 clones were significantly more dominant than in tumor.

A modified ARM-PCR protocol with three rounds of nested PCR amplified TCRbeta. TCRdb used MiXCR to reprocess the multiplex PCR reads, holding one entry per CDR3 protein. The data show approximately 80,000 distinct CDR3 sequences, 70% to 90% seen once. This clonotype was found many times. Its antigen is undetermined. The template was RNA from unsorted bulk tissue. More than 3 cm separated this lung sample from the edge of the tumor. Germline V gene sequence: CDR1 SQVTM, CDR2 ANQGSEA. This CDR3 contains 14 residues. J lost 5 bases, V lost 4 bases, and 7 bases had no gene match. The V gene is TRBV29-1, the J gene TRBJ2-2, with 7 bases matching TRBD2. This TCR came from a man aged 55 to 69 with non-small cell lung cancer. Sequenced: distant non-tumor lung tissue. CDR3 protein: CSVVRGSGTGELFF. CDR3 DNA sequence: TGCAGCGTTGTACGCGGGAGTGGAACCGGGGAGCTGTTTTTT.